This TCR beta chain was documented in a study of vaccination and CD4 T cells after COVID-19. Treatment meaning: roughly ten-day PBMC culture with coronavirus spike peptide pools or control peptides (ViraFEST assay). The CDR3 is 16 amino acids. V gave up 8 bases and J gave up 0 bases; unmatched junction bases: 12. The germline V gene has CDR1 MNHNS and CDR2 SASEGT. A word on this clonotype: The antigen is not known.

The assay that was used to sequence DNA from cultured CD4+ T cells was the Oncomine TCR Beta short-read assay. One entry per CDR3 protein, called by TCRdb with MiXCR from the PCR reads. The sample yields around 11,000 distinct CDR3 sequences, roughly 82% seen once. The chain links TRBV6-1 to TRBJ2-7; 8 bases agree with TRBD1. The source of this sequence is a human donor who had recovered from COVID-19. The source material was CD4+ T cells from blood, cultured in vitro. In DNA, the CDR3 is TGTGCCAGCCCTCAGGGACAGGCACTCAGCTCCTACGAGCAGTACTTC. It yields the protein CASPQGQALSSYEQYF.